The 30 T cell receptor beta chains below all came from one sample that was sequenced in a study of T cells after yellow fever vaccination. Using its own MiXCR run on the 5' RACE reads, TCRdb lists one record per CDR3 protein. The sample consists of 350,000 to 450,000 distinct CDR3 sequences, around 19% of them appearing once. Here the sequenced sample was PBMCs, taken before the yellow fever booster vaccination. The source is a man younger than 30 who received the YFV17D yellow fever vaccine.

This clonotype was detected many times. This chain joins TRBV6-1 and TRBJ2-1; perhaps D is TRBD1 or TRBD2 (5 bases each). The CDR3 covers 14 residues. The germline V gene has CDR1 MNHNS and CDR2 SASEGT. Trimming took 2 bases from V and 6 from J, leaving 11 bases between them. DNA of the CDR3: TGTGCCAGCAGTGAAATCGGGGCCCGCAATGAGCAGTTCTTC. This translates into CASSEIGARNEQFF.

The rearrangement uses TRBV7-2 and TRBJ2-3; TRBD2 is a possible D gene (7 bases). The germline V and J ends were trimmed by 5 bases and 8 bases, with 11 bases remaining between them. The length of the CDR3 is 12 residues. Germline CDR1 SGHTA, CDR2 FQGNSA. The CDR3 region is CASSKGGGTQYF. CDR3 nucleotides: TGTGCCAGCAGCAAAGGGGGGGGTACGCAGTATTTT. The entire variable domain, with the rest obtained from reference TRBV7-2 and TRBJ2-3, is as follows: GAGVSQSPSNKVTEKGKDVELRCDPISGHTALYWYRQSLGQGLEFLIYFQGNSAPDKSGLPSDRFSAERTGGSVSTLTIQRTQQEDSAVYLCASSKGGGTQYFGPGTRLTVL.

J is TRBJ2-1 and V is TRBV12-3 or TRBV12-4; D perhaps matches TRBD2 (6 bases). The V end was cut by 5 bases, the J end by 5 bases, with 16 bases between. The CDR3 has 15 amino acids. CDR3 nucleotide sequence: TGTGCCAGCAGTCCGGGACTTGCATACCACAATGAGCAGTTCTTC. This codes for CASSPGLAYHNEQFF.

This clonotype was counted a few times. This chain uses TRBV29-1 with TRBJ2-3; TRBD1 agrees at 9 bases. The ends lost 4 bases at V and 2 bases at J; junction bases unmatched: 7. Germline values: CDR1 SQVTM, CDR2 ANQGSEA. The CDR3 consists of 15 residues. This CDR3 reads CSVALGTGYTDTQYF. The CDR3 DNA reads as TGCAGCGTTGCCCTCGGGACAGGGTACACAGATACGCAGTATTTT.

The chain couples TRBV6-2 or TRBV6-3 to TRBJ1-2; D gene ambiguous. Germline values: CDR1 MNHEY, CDR2 SVGEGT. There are 13 residues in the CDR3. The V end lost 6 bases, the J end lost 5 bases, and 13 bases lay between the germline ends. CDR3 sequence reads: CASRPPDRYGYTF. CDR3 sequence (DNA): TGTGCCAGCAGGCCCCCCGATCGTTATGGCTACACCTTC.

The sample holds a few counts of this clonotype. One end of the junction fails to match germline, which may point to a read error. The gene calls are TRBV12-3 or TRBV12-4 and TRBJ2-1, with 12 bases lining up with TRBD2. The CDR3 length is 14 residues. CDR3 DNA sequence: TGTGCCAGCAGTCTAGCGGGGGGGGACAATGAGCAGTTCTTC. Protein sequence: CASSLAGGDNEQFF.

This clonotype was seen only a few times. This chain uses TRBV7-9 with TRBJ2-6; D not certain. Germline V gene sequence: CDR1 SEHNR, CDR2 FQNEAQ (reference sequence). This CDR3 comprises 15 residues. Trimming stripped 1 base from V and 4 bases from J, with 8 bases between. The CDR3 region is CASSLGRQGANVLTF. The CDR3 bases are TGTGCCAGCAGCTTAGGGCGTCAAGGGGCCAACGTCCTGACTTTC.

This clonotype was detected only a few times. The chain has TRBV7-3 and TRBJ2-6, with D tentatively TRBD2 (5 bases). The length of the CDR3 is 15 residues. V lost 5 bases and J lost 2, with 10 bases in between. Germline-derived CDR1 and CDR2 are SGHTA and FQGTGA. Here the CDR3 DNA reads TGTGCCAGCAGCGAGGGTGCTCCTGGGGCCAACGTCCTGACTTTC. Protein product: CASSEGAPGANVLTF.

This clonotype was recorded at least ten times. J is TRBJ2-1 and V is TRBV5-4, with D maybe TRBD2 (5 bases). Germline CDR1 SGHNT, CDR2 YYREEE (reference sequence). V was cut by 4 bases and J by 9 bases, with 14 bases left in between. The CDR3 covers 13 residues. CDR3 nucleotides: TGTGCCAGCAGCGGAGACTATCCGAGTGAGCAGTTCTTC. It specifies CASSGDYPSEQFF.

This clonotype was counted between two and nine times. DNA for the CDR3: TGTGCTAGTTCAGTTAGGACTAGCGGGGCAACAGATACGCAGTATTTT. Its protein product is CASSVRTSGATDTQYF. V and J are TRBV12-5 and TRBJ2-3; TRBD2 agrees at 12 bases. This CDR3 contains 16 residues. J was trimmed by 3 bases and V by 8 bases; bases with no gene match: 9. From germline, CDR1 is LGHNT and CDR2 FRNRAP.

The chain has TRBV4-2 and TRBJ1-1, with TRBD1 identical over 7 bases. CDR3 length equals 15 residues. The V and J ends lost 1 base and 1 base, in that order; junction bases with no gene match: 3. Per the germline V gene, CDR1 is LGHNA and CDR2 is YNFKEQ. The CDR3 protein is CASSQAGTANTEAFF. In DNA form, the CDR3 reads TGTGCCAGCAGCCAAGCTGGGACAGCGAACACTGAAGCTTTCTTT.

The chain has TRBV27 and TRBJ1-2, with D perhaps matching TRBD1 (5 bases). This CDR3 contains 11 residues. V was cut by 4 bases and J by 8 bases, with 8 bases left in between. The germline gives CDR1 MNHEY, CDR2 SMNVEV (reference sequence). Here the CDR3 DNA reads TGTGCCAGCAGTTCAAGGGACGGCTACACCTTC. It codes for CASSSRDGYTF.

This chain links TRBV12-3 or TRBV12-4 with TRBJ1-1; 8 bases fit TRBD1. J was trimmed by 10 bases and V by 7 bases; bases with no gene match: 14. The CDR3 spans 14 residues. The CDR3: CASNIPDRGGIAFF. Here the CDR3 DNA reads TGTGCCAGCAATATTCCCGACAGGGGTGGTATAGCTTTCTTT.

The sample holds a few counts of this clonotype. V usage is TRBV5-1 and J usage is TRBJ2-2; D is perhaps TRBD1 (6 bases). Between the trimmed V and J ends, which lost 4 bases and 6 bases, there was a span of 7 bases. Germline assignment: CDR1 SGHRS and CDR2 YFSETQ. The length of the CDR3 is 12 residues. CDR3 region: CASSNRAGELFF. The CDR3 bases are TGCGCCAGCAGCAACAGGGCCGGGGAGCTGTTTTTT.

A single count supports this clonotype. The rearrangement uses TRBV9 and TRBJ1-2, with TRBD1 matching over 8 bases. V dropped 0 bases and J dropped 6; count of bases not matched to a gene: 1. Germline values: CDR1 SGDLS, CDR2 YYNGEE. This CDR3 is 13 amino acids long. CDR3 in DNA: TGTGCCAGCAGCGTAGACAGGGGGAATGGCTACACCTTC. Its translation is CASSVDRGNGYTF.

The V gene is TRBV12-3 or TRBV12-4, the J gene TRBJ1-4, with a tentative D call TRBD1 (5 bases). CDR3 size: 15 residues. V lost 5 bases and J 7 bases, leaving 17 bases between the germline ends. CDR3 protein: CASSRPFLGGEKLFF. The CDR3 DNA follows: TGTGCCAGCAGTCGGCCCTTCCTGGGGGGTGAAAAACTGTTTTTT.

In DNA form, the CDR3 reads TGCGCCAGCAGCTCGGGGCAGGGAATCGGGAGCACTGAAGCTTTCTTT. Amino acids: CASSSGQGIGSTEAFF. The chain is built from TRBV5-1 and TRBJ1-1; D may be TRBD1 (5 bases). Germline loops: CDR1 SGHRS, CDR2 YFSETQ. The CDR3 is 16 amino acids. V lost 3 bases, J lost 4 bases, and 19 bases lay in between.

V gene TRBV7-9 combines with J gene TRBJ1-1, with TRBD1 as a possible D gene (5 bases). V lost 5 bases and J lost 0, with 13 bases in between. CDR1 and CDR2 (germline): SEHNR, FQNEAQ (reference sequence). The CDR3 is 15 residues long. The CDR3: CASSLGAIMNTEAFF. Here the CDR3 DNA reads TGTGCCAGCAGCCTAGGGGCAATCATGAACACTGAAGCTTTCTTT.

This clonotype appeared a few times. The chain links TRBV6-5 to TRBJ2-5; D is ambiguous. Trimming stripped 5 bases from V and 2 bases from J, with 12 bases between. CDR1 is MNHEY and CDR2 is SVGAGI in the germline V gene. The length of the CDR3 is 14 residues. The CDR3: CASSNWNAQETQYF. CDR3 DNA sequence: TGTGCCAGCAGTAACTGGAACGCTCAAGAGACCCAGTACTTC.

The chain carries TRBV9 and TRBJ1-2, with D perhaps TRBD1 (5 bases). V shed 4 bases and J shed 8 bases, with 9 bases lying between them. Germline V gene sequence: CDR1 SGDLS, CDR2 YYNGEE. The CDR3 has 11 amino acids. CDR3 amino acids: CASSSEGGYTF. DNA for the CDR3: TGTGCCAGCAGCTCCGAGGGGGGCTACACCTTC.

V usage is TRBV5-5 and J usage is TRBJ2-4; D may correspond to TRBD1 or TRBD2 (5 bases each). The CDR3 is 14 amino acids. Trimming stripped 2 bases from V and 9 bases from J, with 15 bases between. CDR1 is SGHKS, CDR2 YYEKEE, per germline (reference sequence). CDR3: CASSLPGSGSIQYF. The CDR3 DNA reads TGTGCCAGCAGCTTACCAGGGTCGGGGAGCATTCAGTACTTC. The complete variable domain, with remaining parts taken from reference TRBV5-5 and TRBJ2-4, reads DAGVTQSPTHLIKTRGQQVTLRCSPISGHKSVSWYQQVLGQGPQFIFQYYEKEERGRGNFPDRFSARQFPNYSSELNVNALLLGDSALYLCASSLPGSGSIQYFGAGTRLSVL.

The chain employs TRBV5-1 and TRBJ1-2, with TRBD1 as a possible D gene (5 bases). The CDR3 extends over 16 amino acids. Trimming pared 4 bases from V and 5 bases from J, leaving 21 bases between. Germline lookup yields CDR1 SGHRS and CDR2 YFSETQ. The CDR3 nucleotides read TGCGCCAGCAGCAAGAGCGGACGGACGGGACGGTATGGCTACACCTTC. Protein product: CASSKSGRTGRYGYTF.

The V gene is TRBV4-1, the J gene TRBJ2-5, with 7 bases lining up with TRBD2. CDR1 is MGHRA, CDR2 YSYEKL, per germline. The V segment lost 5 bases and the J segment 5 bases; nucleotides outside the gene matches: 11. This CDR3 has 15 amino acids. The CDR3 reads CASSYTQASGETQYF. CDR3 DNA: TGCGCCAGCAGCTACACCCAGGCTAGCGGTGAGACCCAGTACTTC.

This clonotype has just a few counts. The chain recombines TRBV24-1 with TRBJ2-3; 9 nucleotides agree with TRBD1. Germline V gives CDR1 KGHDR, CDR2 SFDVKD. V dropped 5 bases and J dropped 4; count of bases not matched to a gene: 6. CDR3 length: 15 residues. The CDR3 nucleotides read TGTGCCACCAGTGTTTGGACAGGGGTGGCAGATACGCAGTATTTT. Amino acid sequence: CATSVWTGVADTQYF.

This clonotype has just a few counts. This chain uses TRBV20-1 with TRBJ2-7, with TRBD1 matching 8 bases. V was clipped by 6 bases and J by 1 base; unmatched bases: 5. The CDR3 totals 13 residues. Germline V gene lookup returns CDR1 DFQATT and CDR2 SNEGSKA (reference sequence). The CDR3 DNA is TGCAGTGCCTCGACAGGGGCATCCTACGAGCAGTACTTC. Amino acids: CSASTGASYEQYF.

This clonotype turned up a few times. The chain joins TRBV9 to TRBJ2-3, with D perhaps TRBD1 (6 bases). Germline values: CDR1 SGDLS, CDR2 YYNGEE. The CDR3 sequence is 15 residues long. Deletions cut 4 bases from V and 6 bases from J, with 18 bases between. CDR3 protein: CASSQWDTFKDTQYF. The CDR3 coding sequence is TGTGCCAGCAGCCAATGGGACACTTTCAAGGATACGCAGTATTTT.

This clonotype was detected a few times. This sequence joins TRBV18 and TRBJ2-1, with 7 bases fitting TRBD1. The germline V gene has CDR1 KGHSH and CDR2 LQKENI. Trimming took 3 bases from V and 9 from J; bases not matched to a gene: 14. This CDR3 comprises 16 residues. In DNA form, the CDR3 reads TGTGCCAGCTCACCCTCTGCGACAGGGAGAGTGGGTGAGCAGTTCTTC. Translation gives CASSPSATGRVGEQFF.

This clonotype occurred a few times. This chain uses TRBV29-1 with TRBJ1-1; 7 bases are a match to TRBD1. V was pared by 4 bases and J by 4 bases, with 6 bases of the junction left unmatched. The length of the CDR3 is 13 residues. CDR1 is SQVTM and CDR2 is ANQGSEA in the germline V gene. As DNA, the CDR3 is TGCAGCGTTGCGAACAGGGGTATCACTGAAGCTTTCTTT. Translated: CSVANRGITEAFF.

The table lists this clonotype with a few counts. The chain couples TRBV12-3 or TRBV12-4 to TRBJ2-1; D is perhaps TRBD1 (6 bases). CDR3 size: 12 residues. The V end lost 8 bases, the J end lost 2 bases, and 7 bases lay between the germline ends. DNA for the CDR3: TGTGCCAGCGAGGGGGCCTACAATGAGCAGTTCTTC. Translation: CASEGAYNEQFF.

The V gene is TRBV7-9, the J gene TRBJ2-3; 7 bases map to TRBD1. V shed 2 bases and J 3 bases; nucleotides not matched to a gene: 8. The germline CDR1 and CDR2 sequences are SEHNR and FQNEAQ (reference sequence). There are 16 residues in the CDR3. DNA for the CDR3: TGTGCCAGCAGCTTAAACAGGGGAGTGGTGACAGATACGCAGTATTTT. Protein sequence: CASSLNRGVVTDTQYF. The full variable domain, in which reference TRBV7-9 and TRBJ2-3 provide the parts outside the CDR3, is DTGVSQNPRHKITKRGQNVTFRCDPISEHNRLYWYRQTLGQGPEFLTYFQNEAQLEKSRLLSDRFSAERPKGSFSTLEIQRTEQGDSAMYLCASSLNRGVVTDTQYFGPGTRLTVL.